One and the same sample provided the 25 T cell receptor beta chains below, sequenced in a study of T cells in Graves' hyperthyroidism and ophthalmopathy (dated by TCRdb to between 2017 and 2020). Library preparation was by multiplex PCR. These reads were obtained on an Illumina HiSeq 2000. The TCR beta CDR3 regions were amplified from the RNA transcripts. For the first round of RT-PCR on the TCR CDR3, the HTBI primer set was used together with the Qiagen OneStep RT-PCR kit. The public sequencing data were trimmed at Q25 with fastp and processed into clonotypes with MiXCR by TCRdb, which kept only in-frame beta chains. Each entry merges the rows of one CDR3 protein and shows their most common DNA and genes. The sample table shows around 490,000 distinct CDR3 sequences, and around 20% are seen once. The ten largest clones take up roughly 50% of the sample. Sequenced input: blood. These receptors were collected from a man aged 35 to 55 with Graves' ophthalmopathy.

The V and J genes are TRBV2 and TRBJ1-1; no clear D. The CDR3 loop spans 15 amino acids. Trimming removed 1 base from V and 2 bases from J, with 11 bases in between. Germline assignment: CDR1 SNHLY and CDR2 FYNNEI. CDR3 DNA: TGTGCCAGCAGTGAAGTGGGCCGGATAAACACTGAAGCTTTCTTT. The encoded protein is CASSEVGRINTEAFF.

This clonotype was detected only a few times. The chain recombines TRBV20-1 with TRBJ2-1; D ambiguous. With 0 bases removed from V and 6 bases from J, the gap between germline ends came to 3 bases. This CDR3 comprises 11 residues. Germline lookup yields CDR1 DFQATT and CDR2 SNEGSKA (reference sequence). The CDR3 is CSAREPNEQFF. CDR3 DNA sequence: TGCAGTGCTAGAGAGCCCAATGAGCAGTTCTTC.

The table lists this clonotype with a few counts. This chain connects TRBV4-1 to TRBJ1-5; D unresolved. The CDR3 sequence is 13 residues long. CDR1 and CDR2 from the germline V gene are MGHRA and YSYEKL. V lost 4 bases and J lost 5, with 9 bases in between. CDR3 DNA sequence: TGCGCCAGCAGCCCTCAAGAGGATCAGCCCCAGCATTTT. Translating it yields CASSPQEDQPQHF.

The chain is built from TRBV7-2 and TRBJ1-4; 8 bases map to TRBD1. There are 17 residues in the CDR3. Germline V gene sequence: CDR1 SGHTA, CDR2 FQGNSA. V was clipped by 0 bases and J by 7 bases; unmatched bases: 10. The CDR3 coding sequence is TGTGCCAGCAGCTTAGCGCCCCTGACAGGGGTCGGTGAAAAACTGTTTTTT. Encoded protein: CASSLAPLTGVGEKLFF.

This clonotype was counted between two and nine times. The rearrangement joins TRBV6-1 to TRBJ1-1, with 12 bases fitting TRBD1. This CDR3 contains 18 residues. Germline V CDR1 and CDR2: MNHNS, SASEGT. The V segment lost 5 bases and the J segment 3 bases; nucleotides outside the gene matches: 13. This chain's CDR3 is CASSYLGQGALRDTEAFF. CDR3 bases: TGTGCCAGCAGTTATCTGGGACAGGGGGCCCTACGGGACACTGAAGCTTTCTTT.

At least ten counts were recorded for this clonotype. This chain links TRBV13 with TRBJ2-5; 11 bases align to TRBD2. The CDR3 length is 15 residues. V trimming: 0 bases; J trimming: 9 bases; junction bases outside the gene matches: 6. Germline assignment: CDR1 PRHDT and CDR2 FYEKMQ (reference sequence). For the CDR3, the DNA is TGTGCCAGCAGCTTAGGCGGACTAGCGGGTGAGGCCCAGTACTTC. It specifies CASSLGGLAGEAQYF.

The sample holds a few counts of this clonotype. The rearrangement links TRBV28 to TRBJ1-2; D is perhaps TRBD1 (5 bases). Trimming stripped 7 bases from V and 7 bases from J, with 13 bases between. CDR1 is MDHEN and CDR2 is SYDVKM in the germline V gene. The CDR3 consists of 12 residues. This CDR3 is CASTGRRSGYTF. DNA for the CDR3: TGTGCCAGCACGGGACGTCGCTCTGGCTACACCTTC.

This chain connects TRBV29-1 to TRBJ2-7; possible D gene TRBD2, 7 bases. V shed 8 bases and J shed 4 bases, with 24 bases lying between them. Germline assignment: CDR1 SQVTM and CDR2 ANQGSEA. The CDR3 loop spans 15 amino acids. The CDR3 coding sequence is TGCAGCCCCTGCGGAGGGGGGGCAGGGGTTTACGAGCAGTACTTC. Residues: CSPCGGGAGVYEQYF.

Ten or more counts support this clonotype. J is TRBJ2-2 and V is TRBV2; weak D call: TRBD1 (5 bases). Germline V gene sequence: CDR1 SNHLY, CDR2 FYNNEI. The CDR3 has 13 amino acids. V lost 6 bases to trimming and J lost 1 base, with 6 bases between them. As DNA, the CDR3 is TGTGCCAGCAGAGGACAGAACACCGGGGAGCTGTTTTTT. Encoded protein: CASRGQNTGELFF.

V is TRBV28 and J is TRBJ2-2; D remains ambiguous. Trimming removed 10 bases at V and 2 bases at J, with 14 bases between. The CDR3 length is 14 residues. Germline V gives CDR1 MDHEN, CDR2 SYDVKM. As DNA, the CDR3 is TGTGCCACCCGAAGGCAGTTCAACACCGGGGAGCTGTTTTTT. Protein sequence: CATRRQFNTGELFF.

This clonotype showed up many times. The chain combines TRBV28 with TRBJ1-2; no reliable D call. This CDR3 spans 13 amino acids. Germline V CDR1 and CDR2: MDHEN, SYDVKM. V was shortened by 3 bases and J by 2 bases, with 7 bases between the two germline ends. CDR3: CASSFSVNYGYTF. The CDR3 DNA sequence: TGTGCCAGCAGTTTCTCGGTAAACTATGGCTACACCTTC.

In its sample, this clonotype was seen a few times. This rearrangement joins TRBV6-1 to TRBJ1-1; the D is unclear. V lost 5 bases and J 3 bases, leaving 19 bases between the germline ends. CDR1 and CDR2 from the germline V gene are MNHNS and SASEGT. CDR3 length: 16 residues. CDR3 in amino acids: CASSSEIRMRDTEAFF. As DNA, the CDR3 is TGTGCCAGCAGTTCCGAGATCAGGATGCGGGACACTGAAGCTTTCTTT.

This clonotype was seen more than once but under ten times. The V and J genes are TRBV20-1 and TRBJ2-1; 8 bases align to TRBD2. The trim removed 6 bases at V and 1 base at J, leaving 2 bases unmatched. The germline V gene has CDR1 DFQATT and CDR2 SNEGSKA (reference sequence). The CDR3 contains 13 residues. The CDR3 loop reads CSAQRGSYNEQFF. The CDR3, as DNA: TGCAGTGCGCAGCGGGGGTCCTACAATGAGCAGTTCTTC.

This chain uses TRBV4-1 with TRBJ1-4, with D possibly TRBD1 on 6 matching bases. CDR1 is MGHRA and CDR2 is YSYEKL in the germline V gene. The CDR3 is 17 amino acids. Deletions cut 0 bases from V and 5 bases from J, with 16 bases between. DNA of the CDR3: TGCGCCAGCAGCCAAGAGGGGGGCCAGTTGGCAAATGAAAAACTGTTTTTT. This encodes CASSQEGGQLANEKLFF.

The rearrangement joins TRBV10-3 to TRBJ1-1, with D possibly TRBD1 on 5 matching bases. Germline CDR1 is ENHRY and CDR2 is SYGVKD. The length of the CDR3 is 15 residues. The ends were cut back, 4 bases at V and 4 bases at J, with 16 bases in the middle. CDR3 protein: CAISGSPGGGTEAFF. The CDR3 DNA follows: TGTGCCATCAGTGGCTCCCCAGGTGGGGGCACTGAAGCTTTCTTT.

There are a few counts of this clonotype. Here the CDR3 reads CASSLGWIAGDPTGELFF. Here the CDR3 DNA reads TGTGCCAGCAGCTTAGGATGGATAGCGGGAGATCCCACCGGGGAGCTGTTTTTT. The J gene is TRBJ2-2, the V gene TRBV7-6; 9 nucleotides match TRBD2. With V trimmed by 1 base and J by 4 bases, 10 bases remained unmatched. This CDR3 spans 18 amino acids. Germline CDR1 reads SGHVS; CDR2 reads FNYEAQ.

This chain connects TRBV5-1 to TRBJ2-1; D remains unclear. CDR3 length equals 17 residues. Germline loops: CDR1 SGHRS, CDR2 YFSETQ. V was clipped by 0 bases and J by 5 bases, with 18 bases between them. In DNA form, the CDR3 reads TGCGCCAGCAGCTTGGTGGCCCTCACACGGCAGGACAATGAGCAGTTCTTC. It translates to CASSLVALTRQDNEQFF.

The chain links TRBV11-2 to TRBJ2-5, with 16 bases identical to TRBD2. Trimming cost V 8 bases and J 5 bases; bases outside gene matches: 20. Germline CDR1 reads SGHAT; CDR2 reads FQNNGV. This CDR3 has 20 residues. The CDR3 sequence: CASGYPPTGTSGRAGETQYF. CDR3 in DNA: TGTGCCAGCGGATACCCCCCTACCGGGACTAGCGGGAGGGCTGGGGAGACCCAGTACTTC.

The chain combines TRBV19 with TRBJ2-7, with no clear D. V dropped 1 base and J dropped 7 bases, with 5 bases sitting between them. Germline CDR1 is LNHDA and CDR2 is SQIVND (reference sequence). The CDR3 runs to 11 residues. The CDR3 region has the DNA TGTGCCAGTAGTATAGCCTCGGAGCAGTACTTC. Encoded protein: CASSIASEQYF.

This chain uses TRBV13 with TRBJ1-3; no clear D gene. CDR1 PRHDT and CDR2 FYEKMQ come from the germline V gene (reference sequence). V shed 4 bases and J shed 1 base, with 11 bases lying between them. CDR3 size: 15 residues. Here the CDR3 reads CASSSLITSGNTIYF. The CDR3 region has the DNA TGTGCCAGCAGCTCCCTAATAACGTCTGGAAACACCATATATTTT.

This clonotype was picked up a small number of times. V gene TRBV6-2 or TRBV6-3 combines with J gene TRBJ1-1, with 10 bases aligning to TRBD1. CDR3 length: 12 amino acids. Germline CDR1 MNHEY, CDR2 SVGEGT. The V gene end was trimmed by 4 bases and the J gene end by 11 bases; junction bases not matched to a gene: 4. The CDR3: CASSWTGGVAFF. Written as DNA, the CDR3 is TGTGCCAGCAGTTGGACAGGGGGAGTCGCTTTCTTT.

V gene TRBV6-2 or TRBV6-3 combines with J gene TRBJ1-2, with TRBD1 identical over 9 bases. The CDR3 has 15 residues. In germline, CDR1 is MNHEY, CDR2 SVGEGT. V dropped 4 bases and J dropped 4; count of bases not matched to a gene: 7. CDR3 region: CASSSLQGAVYGYTF. CDR3 in DNA: TGTGCCAGCAGTTCCCTACAGGGGGCGGTCTATGGCTACACCTTC.

This clonotype was seen many times. The chain recombines TRBV4-1 with TRBJ2-7, with TRBD2 as a possible D gene (5 bases). CDR3 length: 15 residues. Per the germline V gene, CDR1 is MGHRA and CDR2 is YSYEKL. V gave up 4 bases and J gave up 5 bases, with 18 bases separating them. The CDR3 is CASSPSLGVRDEQYF. CDR3 DNA: TGCGCCAGCAGCCCCTCGTTGGGAGTTCGGGACGAGCAGTACTTC.

This clonotype occurred many times. CDR3 sequence reads: CASSLWTGGGNEQFF. CDR3 nucleotide sequence: TGTGCCAGCAGTTTATGGACAGGGGGCGGGAATGAGCAGTTCTTC. The chain combines TRBV27 with TRBJ2-1, with 11 bases lining up with TRBD1. Losses at the gene ends were 1 base for V and 7 bases for J; bases not matched to a gene: 3. This CDR3 contains 15 residues. Germline V gene data show CDR1 as MNHEY and CDR2 as SMNVEV (reference sequence).

V is TRBV18 and J is TRBJ1-1, with D perhaps matching TRBD1 (6 bases). The CDR3 runs 14 residues. V shed 1 base and J shed 5 bases, with 11 bases lying between them. Germline assignment: CDR1 KGHSH and CDR2 LQKENI. The CDR3 sequence: CASSPRETGTEAFF. For the CDR3, the DNA is TGTGCCAGCTCACCACGGGAGACAGGAACTGAAGCTTTCTTT.